This record covers a single T cell receptor (beta chain). V dropped 5 bases and J dropped 3; count of bases not matched to a gene: 6. Germline V gene data show CDR1 as SGHVS and CDR2 as FNYEAQ. This CDR3 contains 14 residues. It was with a sample-barcoded 5' primer and a J-beta primer mix that a second PCR of roughly 7 to 12 cycles was run. TCRdb re-called the 5' RACE reads with MiXCR, one entry per CDR3 protein. This table has around 820,000 distinct CDR3 sequences, roughly 25% appearing once. The data were taken from a study of blood T cells in healthy people across ages. These same data were also listed under a study on T cells of mothers and their children. This second study says: The study recruited three healthy Caucasian mothers and their six children as donors. Whatever RNA was extracted went entirely into cDNA synthesis, at roughly 1.4 ug per 15 ul. The study found thymic selection shapes TCR recombination output similarly in related and unrelated pairs.

The chain recombines TRBV7-6 with TRBJ1-1, with 7 nucleotides matching TRBD1. Sequenced input: blood. The clonotype was recovered from a boy aged 5 to 17 in good health. The CDR3 DNA is TGTGCCAGCAGCCTTAGGACAGGCCACACTGAAGCTTTCTTT. The encoded protein is CASSLRTGHTEAFF.